This TCR beta chain was recorded in a study of T cells in Graves' hyperthyroidism and ophthalmopathy. As for the study in general: Peripheral blood was secured at the point of initial diagnosis, before any treatment.

CDR3 length: 14 amino acids. CDR1 is SGHRS, CDR2 YFSETQ, per germline. J gave up 3 bases and V 4 bases, and 5 bases lay outside the gene matches. A lack of ophthalmopathy progression within 18 months defined stable Graves' hyperthyroidism. Patients were aged 18 to 65, had disease duration under 2 months, and had newly diagnosed hyperthyroidism. Based on clinical symptoms, serum thyroxine and TRAb, thyroid ultrasound and orbital computed tomography, diagnoses were reached. What was amplified from RNA transcripts were TCR beta CDR3 regions. First-round RT-PCR targeting the TCR CDR3 was performed with the HTBI primer set. In TCRdb, the multiplex PCR reads were re-called with MiXCR into one record per CDR3 protein. The data show about 480,000 distinct CDR3 sequences, over 13% seen once. This clonotype was recorded many times.

The rearrangement links TRBV5-1 to TRBJ2-3; 7 bases fit TRBD1. This TCR was sampled from a woman younger than 30 with Graves' hyperthyroidism. Source material: blood. This chain's CDR3 is CASSRDSLTDTQYF. The CDR3 DNA is TGCGCCAGCAGCCGGGACAGTTTAACAGATACGCAGTATTTT. The variable domain in full, with the rest retrieved from reference TRBV5-1 and TRBJ2-3, is KAGVTQTPRYLIKTRGQQVTLSCSPISGHRSVSWYQQTPGQGLQFLFEYFSETQRNKGNFPGRFSGRQFSNSRSEMNVSTLELGDSALYLCASSRDSLTDTQYFGPGTRLTVL.